This entry describes one T cell receptor beta chain. The antigen is unknown. Assay: immunoSEQ multiplex PCR; the TCRdb copy retains only in-frame clones and omits some. The table lists tens of thousands of clones, 80% to 90% of them singletons, with around 1% in the top ten. The data belong to a study of OX40 agonist ivuxolimab in advanced cancers. There are 12 residues in the CDR3. The germline CDR1 and CDR2 sequences are SGDLS and YYNGEE. The ends were cut back, 4 bases at V and 4 bases at J, with 8 bases in the middle. Notes on the study in general: Circulating CD4+ and CD8+ T cells showed clonal expansion by week 6 at 0.1 to 3.0 mg/kg.

This clonotype was sampled from an adult with an advanced solid tumor such as melanoma, head and neck, liver or kidney cancer. The rearrangement joins TRBV9 to TRBJ1-2; no firm D call. The sample here was CD4+ or CD8+ T cells sorted from blood, taken in a trial of the OX40 agonist ivuxolimab. CDR3 coding DNA: TGTGCCAGCAGCACGTCCGTCTATGGCTACACCTTC. Translated: CASSTSVYGYTF.